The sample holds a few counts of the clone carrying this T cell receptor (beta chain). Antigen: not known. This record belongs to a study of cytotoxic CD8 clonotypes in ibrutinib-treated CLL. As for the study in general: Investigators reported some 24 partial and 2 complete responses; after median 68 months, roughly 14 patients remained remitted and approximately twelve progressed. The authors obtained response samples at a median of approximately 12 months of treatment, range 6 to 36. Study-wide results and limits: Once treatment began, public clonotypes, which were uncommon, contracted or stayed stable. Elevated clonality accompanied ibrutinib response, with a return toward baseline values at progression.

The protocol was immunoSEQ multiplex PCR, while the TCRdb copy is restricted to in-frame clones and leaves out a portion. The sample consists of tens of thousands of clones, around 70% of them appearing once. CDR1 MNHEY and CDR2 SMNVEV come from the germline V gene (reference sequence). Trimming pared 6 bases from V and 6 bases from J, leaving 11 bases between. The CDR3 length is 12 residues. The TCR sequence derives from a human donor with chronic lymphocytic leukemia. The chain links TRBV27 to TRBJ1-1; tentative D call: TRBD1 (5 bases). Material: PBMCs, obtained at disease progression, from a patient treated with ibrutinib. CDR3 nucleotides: TGTGCCAGCAGAAATCAGGGTGCTGAAGCTTTCTTT. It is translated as CASRNQGAEAFF.